Here is one TCR beta chain with its context. This clonotype came up a few times. No cognate antigen has been identified for it. Base qualities were left out, and no much larger clone turns up one base away. Library preparation was by multiplex PCR. Sequencing used an Illumina HiSeq 4000. iRepertoire HTBI primers and Arm-PCR amplification of CDR3 regions were used to construct TCR beta libraries. Before sequencing, the PCR products went through gel purification. The paper's processing steps were these. Gene usage analysis of CDR3 amino acid clonotypes relied on the roughly 60 TRBV and fewer than 15 TRBJ segments identified across samples. COPE and FqMerger were used to merge the filtered high-quality paired reads into contigs. Contigs were aligned with BLAST to IMGT TRBV, TRBD and TRBJ reference genes, and CDR3 was defined per IMGT. Any clonotype with a frequency above 0.1% was counted as a highly expanded clone. Shannon entropy served as the measure of repertoire diversity, while the Gini coefficient captured V-J evenness. Clonotypes shared by more than one individual were considered public. TCRdb's own reprocessing of the public reads used fastp at Q25 and MiXCR and kept productive beta chains. A single entry per CDR3 protein holds the most common genes and DNA from its merged rows. These V and J calls rely on TCRdb rather than the paper's analysis. This sample holds roughly 320,000 distinct CDR3 sequences; approximately 15% were observed only once. The ten most abundant clones make up 25% to 30% of the sample.

This entry comes from a study of regulatory T cells in long-lasting Graves disease (dated by TCRdb to 2020 to 2022). As for the study more broadly: Patients with newly diagnosed Graves' disease had been on antithyroid drugs for under 3 months. A total of approximately 35 samples underwent TCR sequencing: about 13 from persistent and 20 from newly diagnosed Graves' disease patients. Peripheral blood TCR sequencing and RNA sequencing compared persistent Graves' disease patients with newly diagnosed Graves' disease patients. The study took place in China and was registered as a clinical trial.

The investigation overall reported the following: Only peripheral blood was studied, because thyroid tissue, the primary lesion, was inaccessible. Patients with persistent disease shared more public clonotypes (about 2,500) than newly diagnosed patients did (about 1,000). Preferential use of TRBV28, TRBJ1-2 and TRBJ2-5 was observed in persistent disease, whereas TRBV20-1 and TRBJ2-1 were favored in newly diagnosed disease. Sequencing and analysis were limited to the TCR beta chain. Lower TCR Shannon entropy and fewer highly expanded clones were observed in persistent Graves' disease patients than in newly diagnosed patients, which suggested clonal expansion. The small sample size was acknowledged by the authors as a limitation that may reduce accuracy.

The time point label corresponds to: newly diagnosed GD, antithyroid drugs for less than 3 months. For both TCR sequencing and RNA sequencing, RNA was extracted from PBMCs in TRIzol. The diagnosis of Graves' disease followed American Thyroid Association guidelines. The patients came from an endocrinology department in Xi'an, China. From each patient, around 8.3 milliliters of peripheral blood was collected into an EDTA anticoagulant tube. Ficoll Paque Plus density gradient separation was used to isolate PBMCs, and no additional T cell sorting was done. An Agilent 2100 Bioanalyzer and agarose gel were used to check RNA quality, while a NanoDrop 2000 measured RNA concentration. Reading the germline V gene (reference sequence) gives CDR1 MNHEY and CDR2 SMNVEV. The CDR3 covers 15 residues, taking in both the cysteine and the phenylalanine. Of all the DNA, just the CDR3 is kept, 45 bases in frame from base 1. V ends up 8 bases short and J 6 bases short, with an unmatched junction base count of 12.

These same data were also listed under a study on T cells in Graves' hyperthyroidism and ophthalmopathy. The second paper states: A patient counted as having stable Graves' hyperthyroidism if no progression to ophthalmopathy occurred over 18 months of follow-up. The hyperthyroidism patients were between 18 and 65 years old and newly diagnosed, with a disease duration of less than 2 months. Patients with uncontrolled infections, other autoimmune diseases, pregnancy or lactation were excluded. Diagnoses were based on clinical symptoms, serum thyroxine and TRAb, thyroid ultrasound and orbital computed tomography. For the first round of RT-PCR on the TCR CDR3, the HTBI primer set was used together with the Qiagen OneStep RT-PCR kit. Most expanded thyroid clonotypes (frequency above 0.001) were also detected in blood, a finding suggesting that blood repertoires may reflect thyroid immune responses. In cross-validation, a model built on a 13 V-J signature told ophthalmopathy apart from stable hyperthyroidism with about 90% sensitivity and around 84% specificity, and in testing the same model reached 80%/75%. In validation, progression to ophthalmopathy was predicted by the model with nearly 71% sensitivity and under 85% specificity, a median of 6.5 months before onset. A discovery cohort of roughly 100 patients, approximately 45 with Graves' ophthalmopathy and more than 55 with stable Graves' hyperthyroidism, was used to find distinguishing TCR V-J signatures. Whether ophthalmopathy could be predicted prospectively was tested in an independent validation cohort made up of about 18 hyperthyroidism patients plus 17 patients who later progressed to ophthalmopathy. The roughly 94 discovery patients were randomly split 7:3 into training and test sets. The study also compared thyroid tissue and blood T-cell repertoires from over 5 Graves' hyperthyroidism patients. Once sampling was done, hyperthyroidism patients were given methimazole at a starting dose of 30 mg daily, whereas ophthalmopathy patients were given high-dose intravenous methylprednisolone. Libraries were constructed in a second round of multiplex PCR, after which size selection and purification were carried out. The libraries were sequenced on an Illumina HiSeq2000 using paired-end 100 bp reads. SOAPnuke was used to process the raw data, removing reads that contained adapters or uncalled bases, had a mean Phred below 15, or lacked an exact match to the constant primer or identifier. COPE v1.2.5 was used to merge high-quality paired reads, and clonotypes were defined as unique nucleotide sequences. Clonotypes were aligned to IMGT TRBV, TRBD and TRBJ reference segments using MiTCR v1.1. The analysis included only V-J combinations with a frequency above 0.0001, which together covered more than 98% of the repertoires. The TCS score was defined as F50 (clonal expansion) divided by E x V (chaos), with BLOSUM62-based TCRdist calculated between CDR3 peptides within each V-J. Welch's t-statistics and random forest reduced 514 V-J features to 10 to 15, which were used in a naive Bayes classifier (R e1071). No statistical method was used to set the sample size in advance, and investigators knew the group allocation. The paper describes TCR Vbeta CDR3 sequencing of 135 peripheral blood samples, made up of 43 ophthalmopathy patients, roughly 80 hyperthyroidism patients and about 17 progressor patients.

This TCR was sampled from a man between 40 and 49 years old with Graves disease. Donor details come from another sample of the same person, matched by shared clones. The chain was built from TRBV27 and TRBJ2-3, and 9 junctional nucleotides match TRBD1. The material was peripheral blood mononuclear cells (PBMCs), obtained at new diagnosis, from a patient treated with antithyroid drugs. CDR3 protein: CASGKGGQGGDTQYF. The nucleotide sequence is given as TGTGCCAGCGGAAAAGGGGGACAGGGCGGGGATACGCAGTATTTT.